The entry that follows covers one T cell receptor (beta chain) sequence. Its antigen target is currently unknown. Base quality data are lacking; no much larger clone is found one base away. The data were obtained in a study of a mutant IDH1 vaccine in newly diagnosed glioma (dated by TCRdb to about 2021). Background on the whole study: Patients received eight vaccinations in weeks 1, 3, 5, 7, 11, 15, 19 and 23, corresponding to visits V03 through V10. Vaccination started 4-6 weeks after radiotherapy alone, or was given together with temozolomide cycles in the groups whose treatment included chemotherapy. The 32 treated patients were approximately 62% male and around 40% female, with a mean age of approximately 40 years. Before enrollment, patients had received standard therapy of radiotherapy alone, temozolomide alone, or radiochemotherapy with temozolomide; most received the combination. Peripheral blood was collected at six visits: V03 (baseline), V05, V07, V10, V12 and V13. For exploratory analyses, 25 to 30 treated patients had longitudinal TCRB deep sequencing done wherever samples were available. What the study reported, not specific to this receptor: It was noted by the authors that analyses of patient blood samples could not be reproduced owing to sample limitations. Selection of PBMC samples for TCRB deep sequencing was based on availability. Immune responses induced by the vaccine were seen in over 90% of patients across multiple MHC alleles. Pseudoprogression seemed to be unrelated to changes in the top peripheral T cell clonotypes found by TCRB sequencing.

The germline V gene supplies CDR1 SNHLY and CDR2 FYNNEI. Spanning cysteine to phenylalanine, the CDR3 consists of 14 amino acids. Here the CDR3 DNA is all that survives: 42 bases in frame from base 1. V drops 7 bases and J drops 8 bases, leaving 17 bases in between. The time point label for this specimen denotes: week 23, last vaccination. Every vaccine dose consisted of 300 ug of a 20-mer mutant IDH1 peptide in Montanide, administered subcutaneously together with topical imiquimod. All donors had newly diagnosed IDH1-mutant astrocytomas of WHO grade 3 or 4 that showed loss of nuclear ATRX. The samples were drawn from NOA16, a multicentre, single-arm, open-label phase I trial in Germany that tested a mutant IDH1 peptide vaccine in humans for the first time. The DNeasy Blood and Tissue Kit was used to extract genomic DNA from EDTA blood for TCRB sequencing. Libraries were prepared through the immunoSEQ multiplex PCR assay. Rearranged TCR beta chain sequences were amplified using the hsTCRB Kit according to the manufacturer's protocol. Sequencing of TCRB libraries was carried out on an Illumina MiSeq. The study's own analysis went as follows. The proprietary platform of the kit vendor was used for demultiplexing, trimming and gene mapping. Imported from immuneACCESS, the table was reduced by TCRdb to in-frame sequences with V and J called. These copies leave out some clones; in studies compared against another copy, an unresolved V gene accounts for under half, and the cause of the remainder is not known. For V, J and clone size, that table is used; D and trimming come from the DNA. The sample has tens of thousands of clones on record, about four fifths of them singletons. The ten largest make up roughly 6.2% of the sample.

The rearrangement combines TRBV2 with TRBJ1-4; the D segment could be TRBD1, given 5 matching bases. The sequence came from a man between 35 and 55 years old with glioma. The input for sequencing was PBMCs, taken from a glioma patient whose treatment included an IDH1 peptide vaccine. The DNA is TGTGCCAGCACCACTTACGGGGCTTCGGAAAAACTGTTTTTT. Translated, it gives CASTTYGASEKLFF.